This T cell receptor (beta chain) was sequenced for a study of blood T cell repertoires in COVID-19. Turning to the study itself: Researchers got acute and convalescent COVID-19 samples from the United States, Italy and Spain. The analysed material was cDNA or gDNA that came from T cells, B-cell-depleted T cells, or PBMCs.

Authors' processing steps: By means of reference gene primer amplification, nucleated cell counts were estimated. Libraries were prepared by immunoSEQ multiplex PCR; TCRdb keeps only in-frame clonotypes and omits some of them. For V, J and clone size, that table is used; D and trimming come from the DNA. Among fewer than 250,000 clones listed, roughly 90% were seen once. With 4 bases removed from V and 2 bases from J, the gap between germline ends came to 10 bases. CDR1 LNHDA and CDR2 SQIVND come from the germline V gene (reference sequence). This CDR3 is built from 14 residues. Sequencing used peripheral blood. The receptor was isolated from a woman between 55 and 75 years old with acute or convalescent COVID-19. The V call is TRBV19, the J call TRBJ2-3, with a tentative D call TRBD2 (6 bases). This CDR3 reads CASSRDWLTDTQYF. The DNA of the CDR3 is TGTGCCAGTAGTAGGGACTGGCTCACAGATACGCAGTATTTT.